This T cell receptor beta chain was observed in a study of T cell responses to AZD1222 COVID-19 vaccine. Produced via immunoSEQ multiplex PCR; TCRdb's table is partial and in-frame only. The repertoire holds around 99,000 clones, with roughly 90% as singletons. Study-wide results and limits: White British ancestry dominated among donors, who included more females, and clonal diversity was possibly underestimated. At 160-218 and 743-854, vaccine-associated CD4 TCRs were dominant, and they spanned spike.

Trimming cost V 2 bases and J 7 bases; bases outside gene matches: 9. Germline V gene lookup returns CDR1 SGHDN and CDR2 FVKESK. CDR3 size: 17 residues. On this clone itself: Its target is not known.

This sequence joins TRBV14 and TRBJ2-1, with 12 bases identical to TRBD1. This TCR came from an adult in good health. The source was peripheral blood, collected on day 0 of AZD1222 vaccination. CDR3 loop: CASSQYWDRGRINEQFF. CDR3 nucleotides: TGTGCCAGCAGCCAATACTGGGACAGGGGGCGGATAAATGAGCAGTTCTTC.